This TCR beta chain was recovered during a study of shared clonotypes between healthy human individuals. The wider study: Three plates were used per donor for CD4 naive, three for CD4 memory, two for CD8 naive and one for CD8 memory.

About this clone itself: The antigen is not known.

Findings of the study overall: Shared clonotypes across all four donors exceeded non-shared ones in generation probability.

The V gene's germline CDR1 is SNHLY and CDR2 FYNNEI. This CDR3 region has 13 residues. The V end was cut by 7 bases, the J end by 4 bases, with 13 bases between. Each replicate PCR on the sorted subsets used roughly 210 ng DNA (around 30,000 T cell genomes). The method was immunoSEQ multiplex PCR; TCRdb's version includes in-frame clones alone and lacks a portion of them. The table has around 1,100,000 clones, 60% to 80% seen once; the top ten hold roughly 0.82%. The source is a young man in good health. Some clones in this sample may be carry-over from other donors' samples. The rearrangement uses TRBV2 and TRBJ1-2; D remains unclear. The sequencing sample was made of memory CD4+ T cells from PBMCs. Subset noted: CD45RA-negative fraction. CDR3 residues: CASNPSGIYGYTF. As DNA, the CDR3 is TGTGCCAGCAACCCGTCCGGTATCTATGGCTACACCTTC.